This is a list of T cell receptor beta chains from one sample in a study of T cell responses to AZD1222 COVID-19 vaccine. Profiled with immunoSEQ multiplex PCR; TCRdb holds only in-frame clones, not every one. The data contain tens of thousands of clones, about nine tenths of them seen just once; the ten biggest clones take up 30% to 45%. The sequenced sample was peripheral blood, obtained 28 days after the second AZD1222 dose. The receptor set was obtained from an adult who received the AZD1222 COVID-19 vaccine. Each CDR3 is given with its conserved first and last residue. Fields, in order: clone size, D gene, J gene, V gene, CDR3 protein, CDR3 DNA. The D gene is left open where the match is weak. The size field is filled for only some rows; it gives once, few, many or a size class.

- | - | TRBJ1-5 | TRBV28 | CASSLYRSTSNQPQHF | TGTGCCAGCAGTTTATACAGATCTACTAGCAATCAGCCCCAGCATTTT
- | TRBD2 | TRBJ2-2 | TRBV9 | CASSADSGVNTGELFF | TGTGCCAGCAGCGCGGATAGCGGGGTGAACACCGGGGAGCTGTTTTTT
- | TRBD1 | TRBJ1-2 | TRBV25-1 | CASRPGTVSGYTF | TGTGCCAGCAGACCCGGGACAGTGTCTGGCTACACCTTC
- | TRBD1 | TRBJ1-2 | TRBV2 | CASSNEQGMGGYTF | TGTGCCAGCAGTAACGAACAGGGGATGGGTGGCTACACCTTC
- | TRBD2 | TRBJ2-1 | TRBV27 | CASKPSGAYNEQFF | TGTGCCAGCAAGCCTAGCGGGGCCTACAATGAGCAGTTCTTC
- | - | TRBJ1-1 | TRBV7-9 | CASSLEGVNTEAFF | TGTGCCAGCAGCTTAGAAGGGGTGAACACTGAAGCTTTCTTT
- | - | TRBJ1-5 | TRBV5-1 | CASSLVGGDQPQHF | TGCGCCAGCAGCTTGGTAGGGGGAGATCAGCCCCAGCATTTT
- | - | TRBJ2-1 | TRBV6-1 | CASSEQSGPYNEQFF | TGTGCCAGCAGTGAACAGAGCGGGCCTTACAATGAGCAGTTCTTC
- | - | TRBJ1-4 | TRBV7-8 | CASTSNRGLLNEKLFF | TGTGCCAGCACCTCAAATCGAGGCCTATTAAATGAAAAACTGTTTTTT
- | - | TRBJ1-2 | TRBV19 | CASSGDRFSGYTF | TGTGCCAGTAGTGGAGACAGGTTTAGTGGCTACACCTTC
- | - | TRBJ1-2 | TRBV12-3/TRBV12-4 | CASSYGYGYTF | TGTGCCAGCAGTTATGGCTATGGCTACACCTTC
- | - | TRBJ2-3 | TRBV11-2 | CASSSNRRQVVGDTQYF | TGTGCCAGCAGCTCTAACCGGAGGCAGGTGGTAGGGGATACGCAGTATTTT
once | TRBD1 | TRBJ1-2 | TRBV6-5 | CASSTPQGASYGYTF | TGTGCCAGCAGTACACCACAGGGGGCGAGCTATGGCTACACCTTC
once | TRBD1 | TRBJ1-5 | TRBV18 | CASSPDRVGNQPQHF | TGTGCCAGCTCACCGGACAGGGTGGGCAATCAGCCCCAGCATTTT
- | - | TRBJ1-3 | TRBV6-5 | CASRPVGATGNTIYF | TGTGCCAGCCGGCCGGTGGGGGCGACTGGAAACACCATATATTTT
- | - | TRBJ1-1 | TRBV10-3 | CAIRKGQLEYTEAFF | TGTGCCATCAGGAAAGGACAGCTCGAGTACACTGAAGCTTTCTTT
- | TRBD1 | TRBJ1-2 | TRBV19 | CASSIELTGVRGYTF | TGTGCCAGTAGTATAGAGTTAACAGGGGTTCGGGGCTACACCTTC
- | - | TRBJ1-2 | TRBV19 | CASSAPPGHFYTF | TGTGCCAGTAGTGCTCCCCCGGGACATTTCTACACCTTC
- | - | TRBJ1-1 | TRBV19 | CASRGGWNTEAFF | TGTGCCAGTAGGGGGGGATGGAACACTGAAGCTTTCTTT
- | - | TRBJ1-1 | TRBV3-1/TRBV3-2 | CASSQARQEAFF | TGTGCCAGCAGCCAAGCCAGGCAAGAAGCTTTCTTT
once | - | TRBJ1-5 | TRBV5-5 | CASSLEGQGFKPQHF | TGTGCCAGCAGCTTGGAGGGCCAGGGCTTCAAGCCCCAGCATTTT
- | - | TRBJ1-2 | TRBV18 | CASSPGTVLYGYTF | TGTGCCAGCTCACCAGGGACCGTACTCTATGGCTACACCTTC
- | TRBD1 | TRBJ1-3 | TRBV27 | CASRAAGGNTIYF | TGTGCCAGCAGGGCCGCAGGGGGTAACACCATATATTTT
- | - | TRBJ1-1 | TRBV5-1 | CASSSQGQNTEAFF | TGCGCCAGCAGCTCCCAGGGGCAGAACACTGAAGCTTTCTTT
- | - | TRBJ2-5 | TRBV5-1 | CASSSGLHTETQYF | TGCGCCAGCAGCTCGGGACTCCACACCGAGACCCAGTACTTC
- | - | TRBJ1-1 | TRBV3-1/TRBV3-2 | CASSQGSGFNTEAFF | TGTGCCAGCAGCCAAGGTTCCGGATTTAACACTGAAGCTTTCTTT
- | - | TRBJ2-4 | TRBV25-1 | CASSELDIQYF | TGTGCCAGCAGTGAATTGGACATTCAGTACTTC
- | TRBD1 | TRBJ1-3 | TRBV5-1 | CASSLTGGSSGNTIYF | TGCGCCAGCAGCTTAACAGGGGGCTCTTCTGGAAACACCATATATTTT
- | TRBD1 | TRBJ2-7 | TRBV2 | CASQRDRGRLEQYF | TGTGCCAGTCAGAGGGACAGGGGAAGACTCGAGCAGTACTTC
- | - | TRBJ2-6 | TRBV5-1 | CASSLAGGTNVLTF | TGCGCCAGCAGCTTGGCCGGGGGCACCAACGTCCTGACTTTC
- | - | TRBJ1-1 | TRBV10-2 | CASRLTRGPNTEAFF | TGCGCCAGCCGTTTAACCCGGGGGCCGAACACTGAAGCTTTCTTT
- | - | TRBJ2-5 | TRBV18 | CASSPNQVPGETQYF | TGTGCCAGCTCACCGAATCAGGTCCCAGGGGAGACCCAGTACTTC
- | TRBD1 | TRBJ1-2 | TRBV3-1/TRBV3-2 | CASSPGGTGGNGYTF | TGTGCCAGCAGCCCTGGGGGGACAGGGGGTAATGGCTACACCTTC
- | - | TRBJ1-2 | TRBV7-9 | CASSLGLYGYTF | TGTGCCAGCAGCTTAGGCCTCTATGGCTACACCTTC
- | - | TRBJ1-5 | TRBV15 | CATSAGGAGNQPQHF | TGTGCCACCAGCGCGGGGGGGGCAGGCAATCAGCCCCAGCATTTT
- | - | TRBJ1-1 | TRBV4-3 | CASSLNNPMNTEAFF | TGCGCCAGCAGCCTAAACAATCCCATGAACACTGAAGCTTTCTTT
once | TRBD1 | TRBJ1-4 | TRBV5-1 | CASSLITGATNEKLFF | TGCGCCAGCAGCTTGATCACAGGGGCAACTAATGAAAAACTGTTTTTT
- | - | TRBJ1-1 | TRBV19 | CASSISFEVMNTEAFF | TGTGCCAGTAGTATTTCCTTTGAGGTAATGAACACTGAAGCTTTCTTT
- | TRBD1 | TRBJ1-2 | TRBV6-4 | CASSVDRGYGYTF | TGTGCCAGCAGTGTTGACAGGGGCTATGGCTACACCTTC
- | - | TRBJ1-2 | TRBV3-1/TRBV3-2 | CASSTHRGDGYTF | TGTGCCAGCAGCACCCACAGAGGGGATGGCTACACCTTC
once | TRBD2 | TRBJ2-1 | TRBV7-2 | CASSGSGDGREQFF | TGTGCCAGCAGCGGTAGCGGGGATGGCAGGGAGCAGTTCTTC
- | - | TRBJ2-1 | TRBV5-1 | CASSFWLQGGSYNEQFF | TGCGCCAGCAGCTTTTGGTTACAGGGTGGATCCTACAATGAGCAGTTCTTC
- | - | TRBJ1-5 | TRBV6-1 | CASSEMGLGNQPQHF | TGTGCCAGCAGTGAGATGGGGCTGGGCAATCAGCCCCAGCATTTT